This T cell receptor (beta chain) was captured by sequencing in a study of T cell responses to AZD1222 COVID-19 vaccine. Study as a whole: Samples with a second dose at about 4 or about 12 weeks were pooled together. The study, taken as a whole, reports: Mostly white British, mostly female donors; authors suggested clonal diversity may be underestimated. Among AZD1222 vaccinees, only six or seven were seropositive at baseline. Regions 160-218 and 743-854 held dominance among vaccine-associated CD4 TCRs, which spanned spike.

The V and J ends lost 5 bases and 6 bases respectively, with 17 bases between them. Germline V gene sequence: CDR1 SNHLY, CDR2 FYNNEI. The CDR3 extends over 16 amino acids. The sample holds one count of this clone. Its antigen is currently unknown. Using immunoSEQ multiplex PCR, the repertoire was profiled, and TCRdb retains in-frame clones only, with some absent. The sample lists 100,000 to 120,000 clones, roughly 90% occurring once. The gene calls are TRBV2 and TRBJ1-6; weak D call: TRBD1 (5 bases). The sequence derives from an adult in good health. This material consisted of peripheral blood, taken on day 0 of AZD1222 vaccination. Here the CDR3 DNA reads TGTGCCAGCAGTCCGGAAGGGACCGCCAGTAATTCACCCCTCCACTTT. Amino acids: CASSPEGTASNSPLHF.